These 28 T cell receptor beta chains share one sample of origin, sequenced in a study of early T cells in non-severe SARS-CoV-2 infection. Each CDR3 protein gets one entry after TCRdb re-called the 5' RACE reads with MiXCR. The repertoire has approximately 27,000 distinct CDR3 sequences, roughly 5% of them found once; the top ten carry over 10%. What was sequenced was whole blood. These receptors all stem from an adult who was a healthcare worker with PCR-confirmed SARS-CoV-2 infection or an uninfected control (not recorded which).

Many counts were recorded for this clonotype. The chain joins TRBV3-1 to TRBJ2-1; TRBD2 agrees at 9 bases. V lost 4 bases to trimming and J lost 10 bases; unmatched junction nucleotides: 14. There are 16 residues in the CDR3. The V gene's germline CDR1 is LGHDT and CDR2 YNNKEL (reference sequence). As DNA, the CDR3 is TGTGCCAGCAGCCTCCTCTCGGGACTAGCAATTTCCGAGCAGTTCTTC. Its translation: CASSLLSGLAISEQFF.

This clonotype was seen only a few times. This may be a read error, as it is one base from a much larger clone. This sequence joins TRBV20-1 and TRBJ2-3, with D perhaps given as TRBD1 or TRBD2 (5 bases each). The germline V and J ends were trimmed by 2 bases and 4 bases, with 13 bases remaining between them. CDR1 and CDR2 (germline): DFQATT, SNEGSKA (reference sequence). There are 14 residues in the CDR3. Here the CDR3 reads CSARPGTNSDTQYF. The DNA of the CDR3 is TGCAGTGCTAGACCCGGGACGAACTCAGATACGCAGTATTTT.

This clonotype has at least ten counts. The CDR3 DNA reads TGTGCCAGTTGGCGGGACAGGGGCTTCAGGACGGCCCTCGCAGATACGCAGTATTTT. Its protein is CASWRDRGFRTALADTQYF. The gene calls are TRBV2 and TRBJ2-3; 10 bases line up with TRBD1. The germline CDR1 and CDR2 sequences are SNHLY and FYNNEI. This CDR3 is built from 19 residues. The ends lost 9 bases at V and 4 bases at J; junction bases unmatched: 22. The complete variable domain, with remaining parts taken from reference TRBV2 and TRBJ2-3, reads EPEVTQTPSHQVTQMGQEVILRCVPISNHLYFYWYRQILGQKVEFLVSFYNNEISEKSEIFDDQFSVERPDGSNFTLKIRSTKLEDSAMYFCASWRDRGFRTALADTQYFGPGTRLTVL.

The chain links TRBV28 to TRBJ2-7; 7 bases fit TRBD1. J lost 5 bases, V lost 7 bases, and 14 bases had no gene match. From germline, CDR1 is MDHEN and CDR2 SYDVKM. CDR3 length: 15 residues. CDR3 in DNA: TGTGCCAGCATACCCCGGAGCAGGGGGTCGAACGAGCAGTACTTC. Protein sequence: CASIPRSRGSNEQYF.

The chain joins TRBV11-2 to TRBJ2-1; D possibly corresponds to TRBD2 (5 bases). CDR1 is SGHAT, CDR2 FQNNGV, per germline. The V gene lost 5 bases and the J gene lost 0 bases, with 17 bases spanning the gap. This CDR3 spans 17 amino acids. CDR3 residues: CASSPRPTGSSYNEQFF. Here the CDR3 DNA reads TGTGCCAGCAGCCCCCGTCCGACGGGGAGCTCCTACAATGAGCAGTTCTTC.

This clonotype was seen many times. This rearrangement joins TRBV29-1 to TRBJ2-1, with 8 positions matching TRBD1. The J segment lost 4 bases and the V segment lost 1 base, leaving 6 bases of the junction unmatched. This CDR3 has 15 residues. Germline V lookup: CDR1 SQVTM, CDR2 ANQGSEA. The CDR3 spells CSVEGTGPYYNEQFF. The DNA for the CDR3 is TGCAGCGTTGAAGGGACAGGGCCTTATTACAATGAGCAGTTCTTC.

The sample holds many counts of this clonotype. This rearrangement joins TRBV29-1 to TRBJ1-4, with 10 bases that match TRBD1. Germline V gene lookup returns CDR1 SQVTM and CDR2 ANQGSEA. The CDR3 runs 13 residues. After removal of 7 bases from V and 8 bases from J, the junction contained 7 bases not matched to a gene. The CDR3 DNA sequence: TGCAGCGCCGCGGACAGGGGGGGAGAAAAACTGTTTTTT. Protein: CSAADRGGEKLFF.

In its sample, this clonotype was seen many times. The V call is TRBV3-1, the J call TRBJ2-5; the D gene is possibly TRBD1 (6 bases). Germline values: CDR1 LGHDT, CDR2 YNNKEL (reference sequence). V was trimmed by 4 bases and J by 12 bases, leaving 18 bases between them. CDR3 length equals 13 residues. The CDR3, as DNA: TGTGCCAGCAGCCGTACAGGAAGGGACAAGAAGTACTTC. This sequence encodes CASSRTGRDKKYF.

This clonotype showed up many times. This chain links TRBV9 with TRBJ1-2; 8 nucleotides line up with TRBD1. This CDR3 has 15 residues. V lost 3 bases to trimming and J lost 3 bases; unmatched junction nucleotides: 7. Germline V gene data show CDR1 as SGDLS and CDR2 as YYNGEE. The CDR3 DNA reads TGTGCCAGCAGCGCAAACCCGGGACAGGACTATGGCTACACCTTC. This codes for CASSANPGQDYGYTF.

J is TRBJ2-2 and V is TRBV20-1, with D hard to call. Trimming removed 3 bases at V and 2 bases at J, with 10 bases between. Germline assignment: CDR1 DFQATT and CDR2 SNEGSKA (reference sequence). CDR3 length equals 14 residues. In nucleotides, the CDR3 is TGCAGTGCTAGGGGTACCAGAAACACCGGGGAGCTGTTTTTT. It translates to CSARGTRNTGELFF.

This clonotype was seen a few times. The chain employs TRBV20-1 and TRBJ1-6; 9 nucleotides match TRBD1. The length of the CDR3 is 18 residues. Trimming cost V 2 bases and J 1 base; bases outside gene matches: 9. Germline V gene data show CDR1 as DFQATT and CDR2 as SNEGSKA (reference sequence). The CDR3 spells CSARPNHRGQSYNSPLHF. As DNA, the CDR3 is TGCAGTGCTAGACCGAACCACAGGGGGCAATCCTATAATTCACCCCTCCACTTT.

This clonotype was seen repeatedly, ten times or more. The rearrangement joins TRBV3-1 to TRBJ2-3; D gene uncertain. The germline V and J ends were trimmed by 3 bases and 4 bases, with 11 bases remaining between them. Germline V gene data show CDR1 as LGHDT and CDR2 as YNNKEL (reference sequence). The CDR3 has 14 residues. In nucleotides, the CDR3 is TGTGCCAGCAGCCACCTCCGCGTTCCAGATACGCAGTATTTT. As protein: CASSHLRVPDTQYF.

This clonotype has just a few counts. CDR3 DNA sequence: TGTGCCAGCAGCCAAGGGGGAGGGGATCGGTACGAGCAGTACTTC. This codes for CASSQGGGDRYEQYF. This rearrangement joins TRBV4-2 to TRBJ2-7; 7 nucleotides line up with TRBD2. CDR3 length equals 15 residues. V lost 1 base to trimming and J lost 4 bases; unmatched junction nucleotides: 7. Germline CDR1 and CDR2: LGHNA and YNFKEQ.

At least ten counts were recorded for this clonotype. The chain employs TRBV10-3 and TRBJ2-2, with D possibly matching TRBD1 (6 bases). Germline CDR1 and CDR2: ENHRY and SYGVKD. V shed 7 bases and J shed 5 bases, with 14 bases lying between them. The CDR3 loop spans 14 amino acids. The CDR3: CAITGTYDTGELFF. The CDR3 nucleotides are TGTGCCATCACCGGGACATACGATACCGGGGAGCTGTTTTTT.

In this sample, this clonotype turned up a few times. The CDR3 here is CSARDRGGGGYYNSPLHF. The CDR3 DNA reads as TGCAGTGCTAGAGATAGGGGGGGAGGCGGATACTATAATTCACCCCTCCACTTT. The V call is TRBV20-1, the J call TRBJ1-6; a weak D match, TRBD1 (6 bases). CDR3 length equals 18 residues. Germline V CDR1 and CDR2: DFQATT, SNEGSKA (reference sequence). The V end lost 0 bases, the J end lost 3 bases, and 18 bases lay between the germline ends.

This clonotype was detected many times. The chain carries TRBV24-1 and TRBJ2-3, with a weak D call TRBD1 (6 bases). This CDR3 has 16 amino acids. Deletions cut 2 bases from V and 0 bases from J, with 11 bases between. CDR1 and CDR2 (germline): KGHDR, SFDVKD. CDR3 DNA: TGTGCCACCAGTGATTCAGACAGGAGTAGCACAGATACGCAGTATTTT. It yields the protein CATSDSDRSSTDTQYF.

This clonotype came up many times. The chain uses TRBV6-1 and TRBJ1-5, with 8 nucleotides matching TRBD1. CDR1 and CDR2 from the germline V gene are MNHNS and SASEGT. Trimming removed 5 bases from V and 3 bases from J; junction bases left unmatched: 6. The CDR3 covers 15 residues. CDR3 bases: TGTGCCAGCAGTTTGGACAGGGTGAACAATCAGCCCCAGCATTTT. Encoded protein: CASSLDRVNNQPQHF.

This clonotype has a count of ten or more. This chain connects TRBV18 to TRBJ1-6; TRBD1 agrees at 7 bases. J gave up 9 bases and V 0 bases, and 5 bases lay outside the gene matches. This CDR3 contains 15 residues. Germline V gives CDR1 KGHSH, CDR2 LQKENI. CDR3 bases: TGTGCCAGCTCACCACCCGGGACAGCAATTTCACCCCTCCACTTT. Its protein is CASSPPGTAISPLHF.

At least ten counts were recorded for this clonotype. V is TRBV29-1 and J is TRBJ2-3; the D gene is possibly TRBD1 (5 bases). The CDR3 contains 16 residues. The germline CDR1 and CDR2 sequences are SQVTM and ANQGSEA. V was trimmed by 0 bases and J by 2 bases, leaving 15 bases between them. Written as DNA, the CDR3 is TGCAGCGTTGAAGATCGGTATAGGGGCTCCACAGATACGCAGTATTTT. It yields the protein CSVEDRYRGSTDTQYF.

This clonotype was seen a handful of times. The chain employs TRBV6-6 and TRBJ2-7, with 13 bases matching TRBD2. J lost 2 bases, V lost 5 bases, and 3 bases had no gene match. Germline CDR1 is MNHNY and CDR2 is SVGAGI (reference sequence). This CDR3 is 15 amino acids long. The CDR3 reads CASSQGTSGTYEQYF. The CDR3 DNA reads TGTGCCAGCAGTCAGGGGACTAGCGGGACCTACGAGCAGTACTTC.

This clonotype has a count of ten or more. The chain is built from TRBV12-3 or TRBV12-4 and TRBJ2-7, with D perhaps TRBD2 (5 bases). The length of the CDR3 is 15 residues. The ends were cut back, 5 bases at V and 5 bases at J, with 19 bases in the middle. The CDR3 spells CASSEGAAPSDEQYF. CDR3 DNA sequence: TGTGCCAGCAGTGAGGGTGCAGCTCCCTCGGACGAGCAGTACTTC.

At least ten counts were recorded for this clonotype. The chain employs TRBV3-1 and TRBJ2-1; 9 nucleotides agree with TRBD2. Trimming removed 0 bases from V and 7 bases from J; junction bases left unmatched: 7. This CDR3 is 16 amino acids long. Germline-derived CDR1 and CDR2 are LGHDT and YNNKEL (reference sequence). The CDR3: CASSQDLAGGQNEQFF. DNA for the CDR3: TGTGCCAGCAGCCAAGATCTCGCGGGGGGGCAAAATGAGCAGTTCTTC.

This chain uses TRBV2 with TRBJ1-6; 7 bases fit TRBD1. Per germline, CDR1 SNHLY and CDR2 FYNNEI. There are 13 residues in the CDR3. V lost 8 bases, J lost 2 bases, and 0 bases stayed unmatched. CDR3 protein: CASGQAYNSPLHF. DNA of the CDR3: TGTGCCAGCGGACAGGCCTATAATTCACCCCTCCACTTT. The variable domain in full, with the rest retrieved from reference TRBV2 and TRBJ1-6, is EPEVTQTPSHQVTQMGQEVILRCVPISNHLYFYWYRQILGQKVEFLVSFYNNEISEKSEIFDDQFSVERPDGSNFTLKIRSTKLEDSAMYFCASGQAYNSPLHFGNGTRLTVT.

This clonotype was counted many times. The rearrangement uses TRBV12-3 or TRBV12-4 and TRBJ1-6; D call uncertain. The ends were cut back, 5 bases at V and 3 bases at J, with 14 bases in the middle. The CDR3 loop spans 16 amino acids. The CDR3 reads CASSRFVEIYNSPLHF. CDR3 sequence (DNA): TGTGCCAGCAGTCGATTTGTCGAGATCTATAATTCACCCCTCCACTTT.

This clonotype was recorded at least ten times. This sequence joins TRBV2 and TRBJ1-2, with 8 bases identical to TRBD1. This CDR3 is 16 amino acids long. CDR1 and CDR2 (germline): SNHLY, FYNNEI. The V gene end was trimmed by 4 bases and the J gene end by 4 bases; junction bases not matched to a gene: 11. CDR3: CASSVDPGGPFYGYTF. CDR3 nucleotide sequence: TGTGCCAGCAGTGTTGATCCAGGGGGCCCATTCTATGGCTACACCTTC.

This clonotype was detected many times. The gene calls are TRBV2 and TRBJ2-1; 11 bases fit TRBD2. The CDR3 has 14 residues. Losses at the gene ends were 8 bases for V and 8 bases for J; bases not matched to a gene: 8. CDR1 SNHLY and CDR2 FYNNEI come from the germline V gene. For the CDR3, the DNA is TGTGCCAGCCTCGGGACTAGCGGCGGGTATGAGCAGTTCTTC. This encodes CASLGTSGGYEQFF. The full variable domain, with the rest looked up from reference TRBV2 and TRBJ2-1, is EPEVTQTPSHQVTQMGQEVILRCVPISNHLYFYWYRQILGQKVEFLVSFYNNEISEKSEIFDDQFSVERPDGSNFTLKIRSTKLEDSAMYFCASLGTSGGYEQFFGPGTRLTVL.

Ten or more counts support this clonotype. This chain joins TRBV20-1 and TRBJ2-3; possible D gene TRBD1, 6 bases. The CDR3 totals 16 residues. The V end was cut by 2 bases, the J end by 1 base, with 16 bases between. Germline CDR1 and CDR2: DFQATT and SNEGSKA (reference sequence). The CDR3: CSARPGERQGTDTQYF. The CDR3, as DNA: TGCAGTGCTAGACCTGGGGAGAGACAGGGCACAGATACGCAGTATTTT.

This clonotype was detected a few times. V usage is TRBV7-9 and J usage is TRBJ1-1, with D possibly being TRBD1 (5 bases). The CDR3 contains 14 residues. CDR1 is SEHNR and CDR2 is FQNEAQ in the germline V gene (reference sequence). V lost 7 bases and J 4 bases, leaving 16 bases between the germline ends. CDR3 in DNA: TGTGCCAGCATTGGAGTAGTGGGGCTCACTGAAGCTTTCTTT. Its protein is CASIGVVGLTEAFF.